This T cell receptor (beta chain) appears in the sequencing data of a study of OX40 agonist ivuxolimab in advanced cancers. CDR3 length: 15 amino acids. V was clipped by 3 bases and J by 0 bases; unmatched bases: 1. The germline V gene has CDR1 SEHNR and CDR2 FQNEAQ (reference sequence). Clones were sequenced by immunoSEQ multiplex PCR, and TCRdb holds only the in-frame ones, with some missing. The sample contains fewer than 35,000 clones, roughly nine tenths of which appear only once. The specimen was CD4+ or CD8+ T cells sorted from blood, collected in a trial of the OX40 agonist ivuxolimab. The sequence was collected from an adult with an advanced solid tumor such as melanoma, head and neck, liver or kidney cancer. The V call is TRBV7-9, the J call TRBJ2-5; 10 nucleotides agree with TRBD1. DNA of the CDR3: TGTGCCAGCAGCTTGACAGGGGGCAACCAAGAGACCCAGTACTTC. It codes for CASSLTGGNQETQYF.